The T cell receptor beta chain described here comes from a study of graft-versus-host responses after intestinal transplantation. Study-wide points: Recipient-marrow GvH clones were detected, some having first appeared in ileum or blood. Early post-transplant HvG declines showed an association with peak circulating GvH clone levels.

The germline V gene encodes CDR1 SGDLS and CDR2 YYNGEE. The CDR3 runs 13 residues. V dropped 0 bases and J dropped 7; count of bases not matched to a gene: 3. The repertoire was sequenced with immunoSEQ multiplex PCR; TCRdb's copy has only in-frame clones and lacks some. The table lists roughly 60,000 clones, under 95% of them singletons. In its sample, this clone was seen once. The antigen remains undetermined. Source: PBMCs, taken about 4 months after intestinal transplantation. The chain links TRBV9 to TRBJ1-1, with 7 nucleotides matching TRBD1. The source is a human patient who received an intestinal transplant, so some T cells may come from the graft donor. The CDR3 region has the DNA TGTGCCAGCAGCGTAGGGGGGGACAGTGAAGCTTTCTTT. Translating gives CASSVGGDSEAFF.